This T cell receptor (beta chain) was retrieved from a study of identical twins (dated by TCRdb to the mid-2010s). Some background on the complete study: To test whether fetal clonotypes persist, this study deep-sequenced TCR alpha and beta repertoires from monozygotic twins, from unrelated adults of various ages, and from cord blood. Replicate twin experiments were performed at different times using different library preparation protocols to rule out contamination.

Every donor in the study was a healthy Caucasian. The twin cohort consisted of three pairs of female monozygotic twins, all aged roughly 18 to 29 years. Using Miltenyi CD45RO+ enrichment and human naive T-cell isolation kits, memory (CD45RO+) and naive T cells were isolated from PBMC. This clonotype has just a few counts. Which antigen it targets is not known. No per-base quality is available; no much larger clone lies one base away. Including cysteine and phenylalanine, the CDR3 has 14 amino acids. Only CDR3 DNA remains: 42 bases, in frame from the first base. Sequences MDHEN (CDR1) and SYDVKM (CDR2) are obtained from the germline V gene. V lost 2 bases and J lost 4 bases; the stretch between them is 11 bases long. The paper's findings and limits, for the study overall: Invariant T cells such as MAIT and iNKT could partly confound zero-insertion analyses, although diverse VJ usage argued against such confounding for most clonotypes. A weaker excess of twin sharing was found in beta out-of-frame sequences because the signal-to-noise ratio was lowered by fewer shared sequences. Conclusions relied on cross-sectional statistical analysis, since the same donors could not be followed over many years. In monozygotic twins, out-of-frame TCR alpha sharing was systematically underestimated by recombination models, although the models agreed with sharing between unrelated individuals. Compared with coincidental sharing between unrelated individuals, an excess of low generation-probability sequences was observed among out-of-frame TCR alpha sequences shared between twins. Abundant cord blood beta clonotypes had fewer insertions, young adult naive repertoires showed a similar but weaker trend, and memory repertoires showed no such trend.

To prepare the library, 5' RACE was applied. The instrument was an Illumina HiSeq 2000. Template switching introduced a universal primer binding site; the final cDNA contained a unique molecular identifier, enabling accurate counting of TCR cDNA molecules. First-strand cDNA for TCR alpha and beta chains was synthesized from specific primers in the conserved constant-segment region. To control for contamination, every cDNA library carried two barcodes: a SMART-Mk sample barcode plus Illumina barcodes. TruSeq adapter sequences, together with Illumina sample barcodes, were added in two successive PCR steps. The Illumina HiSeq platform was used with custom primers to sequence TCR alpha and beta cDNA libraries. The study's processing was this. Raw reads were processed with MiGEC to extract unique molecular identifiers, and MiXCR was used to determine CDR3 positions. Recombination models were inferred per individual with the repgenHMM and IGoR tools using an EM algorithm. Shared clonotype analysis was performed with the tcR package in R, normalizing sharing by the product of cloneset sizes. Out-of-frame nonproductive sequences were analyzed to study raw recombination free of thymic and clonal selection effects. TCRdb applied fastp at Q25 and MiXCR to the public reads, then kept only in-frame beta chains. Under each unique CDR3 protein, matching rows form one entry showing the most common genes and DNA. TCRdb's processing, not the authors', yielded these V and J calls. The sample table lists 200,000 to 250,000 distinct CDR3 sequences, around 8% of them with a count of one. The ten largest make up 1.9% of the sample.

Another study also made use of these data, one on yellow fever vaccine responses in identical twins. The second paper states: The authors reported that the T cell response to vaccination in identical twins appeared partly convergent and partly personalized. In the study, vaccine-responding T cell clones were precisely tracked in identical twins.

Input material: memory (CD45RO+) T cells sorted from blood. The cell subset or site label on this specimen signifies: CD45RO+ enriched T cells. The TCR sequence derives from a young woman in good health. The chain couples TRBV28 to TRBJ1-2; TRBD1 is possibly the D segment (6 matching bases). The nucleotide sequence is given as TGTGCCAGCAGTTTACCCCAGGGGATCTATGGCTACACCTTC. The resulting protein is CASSLPQGIYGYTF.